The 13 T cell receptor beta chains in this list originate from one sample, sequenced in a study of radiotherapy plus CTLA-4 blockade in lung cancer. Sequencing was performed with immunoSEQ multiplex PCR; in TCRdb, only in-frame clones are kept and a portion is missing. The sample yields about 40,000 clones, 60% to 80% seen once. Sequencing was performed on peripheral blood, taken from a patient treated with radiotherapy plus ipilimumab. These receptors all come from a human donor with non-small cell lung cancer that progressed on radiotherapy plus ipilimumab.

The CDR3, as DNA: TGTGCCAGCAGTTACTATGGGACAGGGAATGAAAAACTGTTTTTT. The encoded protein is CASSYYGTGNEKLFF. This chain connects TRBV6-5 to TRBJ1-4; 9 bases are a match to TRBD1. The CDR3 is 15 amino acids. In germline, CDR1 is MNHEY, CDR2 SVGAGI. The J segment lost 5 bases and the V segment lost 1 base, leaving 2 bases of the junction unmatched.

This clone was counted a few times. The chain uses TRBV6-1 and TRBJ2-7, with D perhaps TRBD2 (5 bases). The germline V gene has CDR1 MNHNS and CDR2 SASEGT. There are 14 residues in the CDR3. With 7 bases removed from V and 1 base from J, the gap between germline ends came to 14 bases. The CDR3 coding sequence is TGTGCCAGCACCTCGGGGTTCCAATCCTACGAGCAGTACTTC. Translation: CASTSGFQSYEQYF.

CDR3 DNA: TGTGCCAGCAGCCCGGGGGGGACACCCGGGGAGCTGTTTTTT. Residues: CASSPGGTPGELFF. This sequence joins TRBV5-4 and TRBJ2-2; the match to TRBD2 covers 8 bases. The CDR3 has 14 residues. Germline V CDR1 and CDR2: SGHNT, YYREEE (reference sequence). The V segment lost 4 bases and the J segment 6 bases; nucleotides outside the gene matches: 5.

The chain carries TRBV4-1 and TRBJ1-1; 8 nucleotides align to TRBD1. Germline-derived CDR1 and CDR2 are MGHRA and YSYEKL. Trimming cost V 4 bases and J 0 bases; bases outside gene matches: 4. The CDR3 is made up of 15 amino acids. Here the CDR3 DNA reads TGCGCCAGCAGCCCACAGGACAGGGTGAACACTGAAGCTTTCTTT. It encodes CASSPQDRVNTEAFF.

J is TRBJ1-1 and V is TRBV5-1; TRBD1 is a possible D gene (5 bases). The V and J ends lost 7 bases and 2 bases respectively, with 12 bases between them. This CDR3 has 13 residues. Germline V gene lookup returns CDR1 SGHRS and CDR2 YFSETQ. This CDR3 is CASWGRTNTEAFF. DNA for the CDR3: TGCGCCAGCTGGGGCAGGACCAACACTGAAGCTTTCTTT.

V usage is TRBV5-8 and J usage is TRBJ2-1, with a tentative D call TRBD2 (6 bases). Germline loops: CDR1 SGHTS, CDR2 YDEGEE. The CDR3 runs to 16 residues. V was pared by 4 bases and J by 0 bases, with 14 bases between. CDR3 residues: CASSQYRGSSYNEQFF. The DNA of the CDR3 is TGTGCCAGCAGCCAGTATCGGGGGAGCTCCTACAATGAGCAGTTCTTC.

The chain's CDR3 is CAVTRTGVGQPQHF. CDR3 DNA: TGTGCCGTGACCCGGACAGGGGTTGGACAGCCCCAGCATTTT. The chain combines TRBV19 with TRBJ1-5; 9 bases align to TRBD1. The CDR3 is made up of 14 amino acids. The germline V gene encodes CDR1 LNHDA and CDR2 SQIVND (reference sequence). Trimming at V came to 11 bases and at J to 7 bases, leaving 12 bases not matched to a gene.

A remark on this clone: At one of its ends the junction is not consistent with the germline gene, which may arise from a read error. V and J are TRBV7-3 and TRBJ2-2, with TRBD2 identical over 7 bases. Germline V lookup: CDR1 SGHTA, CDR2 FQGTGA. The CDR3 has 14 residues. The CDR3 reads CASSLTSVTGELFF. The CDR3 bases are TGTGCCAGCAGCCTAACTAGCGTCACCGGGGAGCTGTTTTTT.

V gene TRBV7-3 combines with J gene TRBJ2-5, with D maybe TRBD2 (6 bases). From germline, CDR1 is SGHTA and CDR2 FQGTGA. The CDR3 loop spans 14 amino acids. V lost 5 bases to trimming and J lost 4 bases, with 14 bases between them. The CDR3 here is CASSPGTPRETQYF. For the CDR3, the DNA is TGTGCCAGCAGCCCCGGGACTCCTAGAGAGACCCAGTACTTC.

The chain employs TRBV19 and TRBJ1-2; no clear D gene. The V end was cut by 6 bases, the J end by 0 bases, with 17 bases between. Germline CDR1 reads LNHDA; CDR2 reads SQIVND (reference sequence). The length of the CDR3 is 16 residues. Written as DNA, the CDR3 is TGTGCCAGTAGAGCTCGGAAGACCGGAGCTAACTATGGCTACACCTTC. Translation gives CASRARKTGANYGYTF.

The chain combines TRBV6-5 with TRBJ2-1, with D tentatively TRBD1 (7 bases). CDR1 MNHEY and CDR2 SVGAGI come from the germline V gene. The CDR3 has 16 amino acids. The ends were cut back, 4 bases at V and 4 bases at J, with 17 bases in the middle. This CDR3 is CASSLGQGGLYNEQFF. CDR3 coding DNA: TGTGCCAGCAGTTTGGGGCAGGGGGGCCTGTACAATGAGCAGTTCTTC.

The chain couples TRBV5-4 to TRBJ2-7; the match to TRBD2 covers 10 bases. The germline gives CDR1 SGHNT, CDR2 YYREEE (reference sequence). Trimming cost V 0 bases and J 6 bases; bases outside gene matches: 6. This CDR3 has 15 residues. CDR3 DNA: TGTGCCAGCAGCTTGGCCCTAGCGGGGGTTGGCGAGCAGTACTTC. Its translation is CASSLALAGVGEQYF.

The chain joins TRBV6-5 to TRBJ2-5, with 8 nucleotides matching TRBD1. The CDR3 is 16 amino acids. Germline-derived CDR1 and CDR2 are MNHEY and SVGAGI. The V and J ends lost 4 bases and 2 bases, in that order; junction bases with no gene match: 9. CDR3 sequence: CASSSGQGGRQETQYF. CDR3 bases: TGTGCCAGCAGTTCCGGACAGGGAGGTCGGCAAGAGACCCAGTACTTC.